What follows are 27 T cell receptor beta chains derived from one specimen sequenced in a study of cytomegalovirus exposure and HLA in healthy donors (dated by TCRdb to about 2017). The library was built by means of the immunoSEQ multiplex PCR assay. The multiplex PCR relied on a mix of 60 forward primers for TCR Vbeta segments and 13 reverse primers for TCR Jbeta segments. Sourced from immuneACCESS, this table was stored by TCRdb with only in-frame sequences that have V and J called. A share of the clones is absent; for the studies checked, an unresolved V gene accounts for under half, and the remainder has no known explanation. The sample includes 150,000 to 200,000 clones, with approximately 80% observed a single time. The ten largest clones add up to 2% to 2.5% of the sample. The sample taken for sequencing was PBMCs. These receptors were taken from a woman aged 45-59 years in good health and CMV-seronegative.

This chain uses TRBV5-1 with TRBJ1-3; TRBD1 might be the D (5 bases). V lost 4 bases to trimming and J lost 0 bases, with 11 bases between them. The CDR3 runs 15 residues. Per germline, CDR1 SGHRS and CDR2 YFSETQ. The CDR3 region has the DNA TGCGCCAGCAGCGTCGGACATACCTCTGGAAACACCATATATTTT. Encoded protein: CASSVGHTSGNTIYF.

The genes are TRBV27 and TRBJ2-7, with TRBD2 identical over 10 bases. The CDR3 spans 14 residues. With V trimmed by 8 bases and J by 6 bases, 10 bases remained unmatched. The germline V gene has CDR1 MNHEY and CDR2 SMNVEV (reference sequence). This chain's CDR3 is CASRLAGVLGEQYF. The CDR3 DNA reads TGTGCCAGCCGTCTAGCGGGAGTTCTTGGCGAGCAGTACTTC.

J is TRBJ2-1 and V is TRBV4-2; D is possibly TRBD1 (7 bases). V was shortened by 1 base and J by 6 bases, with 19 bases between the two germline ends. The V gene's germline CDR1 is LGHNA and CDR2 YNFKEQ. The CDR3 totals 17 residues. The CDR3 DNA reads TGTGCCAGCAGCCAAGCAGGGGGGAGTCCGAGTCCCAATGAGCAGTTCTTC. It yields the protein CASSQAGGSPSPNEQFF.

The chain uses TRBV6-6 and TRBJ2-5; 12 positions agree with TRBD1. V shed 6 bases and J 1 base; nucleotides not matched to a gene: 3. Germline loops: CDR1 MNHNY, CDR2 SVGAGI (reference sequence). The CDR3 contains 15 residues. The CDR3 DNA reads TGTGCCAGCAGAGGGACAGGGGGCCTCCAAGAGACCCAGTACTTC. Protein: CASRGTGGLQETQYF.

The genes are TRBV4-1 and TRBJ2-5, with TRBD1 identical over 7 bases. In germline, CDR1 is MGHRA, CDR2 YSYEKL. The trim removed 1 base at V and 7 bases at J, leaving 9 bases unmatched. The CDR3 is made up of 15 amino acids. DNA for the CDR3: TGCGCCAGCAGCCAAGGGGCAGGGGGTTCGGGGACCCAGTACTTC. Its translation: CASSQGAGGSGTQYF.

The chain recombines TRBV7-6 with TRBJ2-2; 7 nucleotides align to TRBD1. CDR1 and CDR2 (germline): SGHVS, FNYEAQ. There are 15 residues in the CDR3. With V trimmed by 5 bases and J by 4 bases, 7 bases remained unmatched. The CDR3 region is CASSLDRLGTGELFF. CDR3 nucleotide sequence: TGTGCCAGCAGCCTGGACAGGTTGGGCACCGGGGAGCTGTTTTTT.

A few counts support this clone. Its ends do not fully match the called genes, so a read error is possible. V gene TRBV7-9 combines with J gene TRBJ1-1; no reliable D call. The CDR3 is 16 amino acids. Germline V gene data show CDR1 as SEHNR and CDR2 as FQNEAQ (reference sequence). CDR3: CSSSLAREGVRAEAFF. In DNA, the CDR3 is TGTTCCAGCAGCTTAGCTCGGGAGGGAGTTAGGGCTGAAGCTTTCTTT.

The rearrangement joins TRBV6-5 to TRBJ2-3; TRBD2 matches at 9 bases. This CDR3 is 15 amino acids long. Germline loops: CDR1 MNHEY, CDR2 SVGAGI. V gave up 7 bases and J gave up 0 bases; unmatched junction bases: 5. This CDR3 is CASTRGGTSTDTQYF. As DNA, the CDR3 is TGTGCCAGCACGCGGGGGGGGACTAGCACAGATACGCAGTATTTT.

The rearrangement uses TRBV27 and TRBJ2-2; D may be TRBD1 (5 bases). Trimming took off 0 bases at V and 5 bases at J, with 13 bases between the two ends. The CDR3 is 16 amino acids. Germline lookup yields CDR1 MNHEY and CDR2 SMNVEV (reference sequence). The CDR3 DNA reads as TGTGCCAGCAGTTTATCCCCGCAGGGTCTTACCGGGGAGCTGTTTTTT. Protein: CASSLSPQGLTGELFF.

V gene TRBV7-2 combines with J gene TRBJ1-2; a possible D gene is TRBD1 (5 bases). The CDR3 runs 17 residues. With 5 bases removed from V and 4 bases from J, the gap between germline ends came to 23 bases. Germline V gene lookup returns CDR1 SGHTA and CDR2 FQGNSA. The DNA of the CDR3 is TGTGCCAGCAGCCTTTCCTGGGGGGGTTTAGTAGGCTATGGCTACACCTTC. This encodes CASSLSWGGLVGYGYTF.

This clone came up once. The rearrangement uses TRBV6-6 and TRBJ1-5; D uncertain. CDR3 size: 12 residues. Trimming pared 2 bases from V and 15 bases from J, leaving 14 bases between. Germline values: CDR1 MNHNY, CDR2 SVGAGI (reference sequence). The DNA of the CDR3 is TGTGCCAGCAGTTACGAAGGCAGACTCAGGCATTTT. It specifies CASSYEGRLRHF.

This clone was detected only a few times. This chain uses TRBV6-5 with TRBJ2-3, with D possibly TRBD1 on 6 matching bases. Germline V CDR1 and CDR2: MNHEY, SVGAGI. V gave up 3 bases and J gave up 4 bases, with 14 bases separating them. The CDR3 has 15 amino acids. The DNA for the CDR3 is TGTGCCAGCAGTTATAGGGGACAAACCTCAGATACGCAGTATTTT. Translated, it gives CASSYRGQTSDTQYF.

The chain recombines TRBV6-6 with TRBJ2-5; D uncertain. V was shortened by 3 bases and J by 3 bases, with 8 bases between the two germline ends. In germline, CDR1 is MNHNY, CDR2 SVGAGI (reference sequence). The CDR3 has 13 amino acids. In nucleotides, the CDR3 is TGTGCCAGCAGTTATTCGGGTAAAGAGACCCAGTACTTC. Translating it yields CASSYSGKETQYF.

The gene calls are TRBV6-5 and TRBJ2-7; TRBD2 might be the D (6 bases). Trimming took 2 bases from V and 5 from J, leaving 10 bases between them. This CDR3 comprises 13 residues. CDR1 and CDR2 from the germline V gene are MNHEY and SVGAGI. Written as DNA, the CDR3 is TGTGCCAGCAGTTACCCGGGGACTGACGAGCAGTACTTC. It translates to CASSYPGTDEQYF.

The chain is built from TRBV5-4 and TRBJ2-1; maybe TRBD1 (6 bases). In germline, CDR1 is SGHNT, CDR2 YYREEE (reference sequence). The CDR3 runs to 13 residues. V was cut by 0 bases and J by 9 bases, with 10 bases left in between. The CDR3 DNA sequence: TGTGCCAGCAGCTTGGTCCCGACAGGTGAGCAGTTCTTC. Protein product: CASSLVPTGEQFF.

The V call is TRBV9, the J call TRBJ1-1; no clear D gene. The germline V and J ends were trimmed by 0 bases and 0 bases, with 3 bases remaining between them. Germline V CDR1 and CDR2: SGDLS, YYNGEE. CDR3 length equals 13 residues. The CDR3 protein is CASSVALNTEAFF. The CDR3 nucleotides are TGTGCCAGCAGCGTAGCTCTGAACACTGAAGCTTTCTTT.

Only a few counts were recorded for this clone. J is TRBJ1-1 and V is TRBV19, with D maybe TRBD1 (5 bases). The V end was cut by 5 bases, the J end by 3 bases, with 10 bases between. This CDR3 has 13 residues. The germline gives CDR1 LNHDA, CDR2 SQIVND (reference sequence). The CDR3 here is CASSPDRYTEAFF. CDR3 bases: TGTGCCAGTAGTCCTGACAGATACACTGAAGCTTTCTTT.

This sequence joins TRBV19 and TRBJ1-5; D is ambiguous. V lost 1 base, J lost 0 bases, and 4 bases lay in between. CDR3 size: 14 residues. Germline V gene data show CDR1 as LNHDA and CDR2 as SQIVND (reference sequence). The CDR3 DNA reads as TGTGCCAGTAGTATAGTCAGTAGCAATCAGCCCCAGCATTTT. It encodes CASSIVSSNQPQHF.

This clone was seen once. This chain connects TRBV13 to TRBJ2-5, with D tentatively TRBD2 (6 bases). Trimming took 8 bases from V and 7 from J, leaving 20 bases between them. Germline CDR1 is PRHDT and CDR2 is FYEKMQ (reference sequence). The CDR3 is 14 residues long. CDR3 sequence (DNA): TGTGCCAGCCGGGGCGCAGGGACTGAGTGGACCCAGTACTTC. The encoded protein is CASRGAGTEWTQYF.

The chain has TRBV10-3 and TRBJ2-6; 7 nucleotides align to TRBD1. Losses at the gene ends were 10 bases for V and 1 base for J; bases not matched to a gene: 1. CDR3 length: 13 residues. Germline CDR1 and CDR2: ENHRY and SYGVKD. The CDR3 spells CATGGSGANVLTF. The CDR3 bases are TGTGCCACAGGGGGATCTGGGGCCAACGTCCTGACTTTC.

The V call is TRBV7-6, the J call TRBJ2-1, with a tentative D call TRBD2 (6 bases). Germline V gene data show CDR1 as SGHVS and CDR2 as FNYEAQ. The CDR3 is made up of 14 amino acids. Trimming took off 5 bases at V and 8 bases at J, with 16 bases between the two ends. CDR3 region: CASSPVAGTHEQFF. The CDR3 DNA reads as TGTGCCAGCAGCCCAGTCGCGGGAACCCATGAGCAGTTCTTC.

The gene calls are TRBV6-4 and TRBJ1-2; no clear D. The V gene's germline CDR1 is MRHNA and CDR2 SNTAGT. Trimming shortened V by 0 bases and J by 4 bases, and 12 bases separated the two germline ends. The CDR3 is 15 amino acids. The CDR3 is CASSDSGGTRYGYTF. The CDR3, as DNA: TGTGCCAGCAGTGACTCAGGAGGAACCCGCTATGGCTACACCTTC.

The chain links TRBV5-6 to TRBJ1-2, with a tentative D call TRBD1 (5 bases). V was clipped by 2 bases and J by 3 bases, with 8 bases between them. This CDR3 contains 13 residues. Germline V lookup: CDR1 SGHDT, CDR2 YYEEEE. The CDR3 loop is CASSFPGDYGYTF. The CDR3 DNA is TGTGCCAGCAGCTTCCCGGGGGACTATGGCTACACCTTC.

The chain couples TRBV6-5 to TRBJ2-5; 7 nucleotides match TRBD2. CDR3 length equals 16 residues. Germline lookup yields CDR1 MNHEY and CDR2 SVGAGI. V trimming: 2 bases; J trimming: 4 bases; junction bases outside the gene matches: 10. DNA for the CDR3: TGTGCCAGCAGTTACCTTCCCCTAACGGGGGGAGAGACCCAGTACTTC. Protein sequence: CASSYLPLTGGETQYF.

The J gene is TRBJ1-2, the V gene TRBV9, with 9 bases fitting TRBD1. CDR3 length: 17 amino acids. V dropped 0 bases and J dropped 3; count of bases not matched to a gene: 9. Germline V CDR1 and CDR2: SGDLS, YYNGEE. The CDR3 nucleotides are TGTGCCAGCAGCGTAGGGCCCACAGGGGGCGACGACTATGGCTACACCTTC. Protein product: CASSVGPTGGDDYGYTF.

This clone was seen once. The chain recombines TRBV4-1 with TRBJ2-1, with TRBD2 matching 8 bases. From germline, CDR1 is MGHRA and CDR2 YSYEKL. Germline trimming cut 0 bases from V and 4 bases from J; bases unmatched to any gene: 11. The CDR3 totals 18 residues. The DNA for the CDR3 is TGCGCCAGCAGCCAAGAGGGCGGACTAGCTGGTGCATACAATGAGCAGTTCTTC. It codes for CASSQEGGLAGAYNEQFF.

J is TRBJ2-3 and V is TRBV29-1; 7 bases match TRBD2. V lost 4 bases to trimming and J lost 6 bases; unmatched junction nucleotides: 13. CDR3 length: 15 residues. Germline-derived CDR1 and CDR2 are SQVTM and ANQGSEA. Written as DNA, the CDR3 is TGCAGCGTTGTCCCAGCGGCTAGCGGCAAGGATACGCAGTATTTT. Protein: CSVVPAASGKDTQYF.